This T cell receptor (beta chain) comes out of a study of T cell responses to AZD1222 COVID-19 vaccine. The CDR3 length is 16 residues. CDR1 MGHRA and CDR2 YSYEKL come from the germline V gene. V dropped 1 base and J dropped 4; count of bases not matched to a gene: 5. Study conclusions and caveats: Increased Spike-specific TCR breadth and depth were observed after two AZD1222 doses. Donors skewed white British and female; clonal diversity was possibly underestimated. Close to half of all spike-specific TCRs reportedly target regions of the variants that are unmutated.

Sequenced by immunoSEQ multiplex PCR; TCRdb stores in-frame clones only, minus some. The sample shows some 100,000 clones, approximately 86% of them seen only once. Regarding this clone: Its target is unknown.

This material consisted of peripheral blood, taken on day 0 of MenACWY control vaccination. This receptor was identified in an adult in good health. V is TRBV4-1 and J is TRBJ1-3; the match to TRBD1 covers 9 bases. DNA for the CDR3: TGCGCCAGCAGCCAAGGTCACGGGACAGGGGGAAACACCATATATTTT. Its translation is CASSQGHGTGGNTIYF.